The 16 T cell receptor beta chains listed next were all sequenced from one sample in a study of OX40 agonist ivuxolimab in advanced cancers. Sequenced by immunoSEQ multiplex PCR; TCRdb stores in-frame clones only, minus some. Among under 80,000 clones listed, about 88% were seen once. The source material was CD4+ or CD8+ T cells sorted from blood, sampled in a trial of the OX40 agonist ivuxolimab. These receptors all stem from an adult with an advanced solid tumor such as melanoma, head and neck, liver or kidney cancer.

The chain is built from TRBV19 and TRBJ1-2; 9 bases fit TRBD1. This CDR3 spans 13 amino acids. Germline V gives CDR1 LNHDA, CDR2 SQIVND (reference sequence). V lost 7 bases to trimming and J lost 8 bases; unmatched junction nucleotides: 8. The CDR3, as DNA: TGTGCCAGTACCACACAGGGGGCGCGCGGCTACACCTTC. This sequence encodes CASTTQGARGYTF.

The chain couples TRBV5-4 to TRBJ1-1, with 8 bases lining up with TRBD1. This CDR3 is built from 13 residues. Unmatched junction bases numbered 6, after V lost 0 bases and J lost 11 bases. Germline CDR1 SGHNT, CDR2 YYREEE (reference sequence). The CDR3 region has the DNA TGTGCCAGCAGCTTGGGAGGGGACAGGAAGGCTTTCTTT. It encodes CASSLGGDRKAFF. Based on the CDR3 plus reference TRBV5-4 and TRBJ1-1, the full variable domain is ETGVTQSPTHLIKTRGQQVTLRCSSQSGHNTVSWYQQALGQGPQFIFQYYREEENGRGNFPPRFSGLQFPNYSSELNVNALELDDSALYLCASSLGGDRKAFFGQGTRLTVV.

The V and J genes are TRBV2 and TRBJ1-1; D is perhaps TRBD1 (5 bases). Germline lookup yields CDR1 SNHLY and CDR2 FYNNEI. The V gene lost 4 bases and the J gene lost 11 bases, with 11 bases spanning the gap. This CDR3 spans 11 amino acids. For the CDR3, the DNA is TGTGCCAGCAGTGCGGGGGGGTTTGCTTTCTTT. Its protein product is CASSAGGFAFF.

The chain employs TRBV5-1 and TRBJ2-7; TRBD1 aligns across 7 bases. There are 15 residues in the CDR3. V lost 3 bases and J lost 0; bases outside the gene matches: 6. Germline V CDR1 and CDR2: SGHRS, YFSETQ. CDR3 amino acids: CASSWGTASSYEQYF. CDR3 nucleotides: TGCGCCAGCAGCTGGGGGACAGCCTCCTCCTACGAGCAGTACTTC. Full variable domain (remainder filled in from reference TRBV5-1 and TRBJ2-7): KAGVTQTPRYLIKTRGQQVTLSCSPISGHRSVSWYQQTPGQGLQFLFEYFSETQRNKGNFPGRFSGRQFSNSRSEMNVSTLELGDSALYLCASSWGTASSYEQYFGPGTRLTVT.

The chain links TRBV9 to TRBJ2-7; 10 nucleotides agree with TRBD2. Trimming removed 0 bases from V and 1 base from J; junction bases left unmatched: 1. From germline, CDR1 is SGDLS and CDR2 YYNGEE. The CDR3 has 15 amino acids. The CDR3 region is CASSVEAGGSYEQYF. The CDR3 DNA reads as TGTGCCAGCAGCGTAGAAGCGGGAGGGTCCTACGAGCAGTACTTC.

The V gene is TRBV27, the J gene TRBJ2-2; D ambiguous. Germline CDR1 MNHEY, CDR2 SMNVEV (reference sequence). The CDR3 is 15 amino acids. Trimming stripped 2 bases from V and 3 bases from J, with 10 bases between. CDR3 protein: CASSLEAGYTGELFF. CDR3 DNA: TGTGCCAGCAGTTTAGAGGCAGGCTACACCGGGGAGCTGTTTTTT.

The V and J genes are TRBV5-1 and TRBJ2-3; D tentatively reads TRBD1 or TRBD2 (7 bases each). Germline loops: CDR1 SGHRS, CDR2 YFSETQ. Deletions cut 4 bases from V and 4 bases from J, with 13 bases between. The CDR3 is 14 residues long. The CDR3 region is CASSQTGRADTQYF. DNA of the CDR3: TGCGCCAGCAGCCAGACAGGGAGGGCAGATACGCAGTATTTT. The full variable domain, its missing parts supplied by reference TRBV5-1 and TRBJ2-3, is KAGVTQTPRYLIKTRGQQVTLSCSPISGHRSVSWYQQTPGQGLQFLFEYFSETQRNKGNFPGRFSGRQFSNSRSEMNVSTLELGDSALYLCASSQTGRADTQYFGPGTRLTVL.

The genes are TRBV18 and TRBJ2-1, with D uncertain. The CDR3 totals 15 residues. CDR1 and CDR2 (germline): KGHSH, LQKENI. V lost 5 bases, J lost 3 bases, and 14 bases lay in between. The CDR3 sequence is CASSSWVGFYNEQFF. Here the CDR3 DNA reads TGTGCCAGCTCAAGCTGGGTAGGGTTCTACAATGAGCAGTTCTTC.

The gene calls are TRBV5-1 and TRBJ2-7, with D perhaps TRBD1 or TRBD2 (5 bases each). Germline assignment: CDR1 SGHRS and CDR2 YFSETQ. CDR3 size: 17 residues. V was trimmed by 4 bases and J by 6 bases, leaving 26 bases between them. For the CDR3, the DNA is TGCGCCAGCAGCACCACCCAGGTTGGGCTCCGGGGCCTCGAGCAGTACTTC. Translation gives CASSTTQVGLRGLEQYF.

The gene calls are TRBV7-9 and TRBJ1-1, with TRBD1 identical over 9 bases. Trimming removed 5 bases from V and 1 base from J; junction bases left unmatched: 5. Germline-derived CDR1 and CDR2 are SEHNR and FQNEAQ (reference sequence). The length of the CDR3 is 15 residues. CDR3 loop: CASSLGTGTNTEAFF. For the CDR3, the DNA is TGTGCCAGCAGCCTAGGGACAGGGACGAACACTGAAGCTTTCTTT.

The gene calls are TRBV14 and TRBJ2-5; 9 bases fit TRBD2. The CDR3 sequence is 16 residues long. After removal of 4 bases from V and 2 bases from J, the junction contained 8 bases not matched to a gene. Germline V gives CDR1 SGHDN, CDR2 FVKESK. As DNA, the CDR3 is TGTGCCAGCAGCCGGTGGCAGCGGGGGGTTCAAGAGACCCAGTACTTC. Translated, it gives CASSRWQRGVQETQYF.

Here the CDR3 reads CASSKQGNYGYTF. Here the CDR3 DNA reads TGTGCCAGCAGCAAACAGGGGAACTATGGCTACACCTTC. J is TRBJ1-2 and V is TRBV5-4; 7 bases are shared with TRBD1. The CDR3 spans 13 residues. CDR1 is SGHNT, CDR2 YYREEE, per germline (reference sequence). J gave up 2 bases and V 4 bases, and 2 bases lay outside the gene matches.

Note on this clone: The identical CDR3 is also encoded by other nucleotide sequences in the sample. The chain has TRBV28 and TRBJ2-2; TRBD1 matches at 7 bases. The CDR3 has 17 amino acids. V lost 6 bases to trimming and J lost 0 bases; unmatched junction nucleotides: 10. Germline-derived CDR1 and CDR2 are MDHEN and SYDVKM. DNA of the CDR3: TGTGCCAGCAGCCCAATCCGACAGGGTACGAACACCGGGGAGCTGTTTTTT. The encoded protein is CASSPIRQGTNTGELFF.

V usage is TRBV5-1 and J usage is TRBJ2-2; 7 positions agree with TRBD1. This CDR3 comprises 16 residues. Germline-derived CDR1 and CDR2 are SGHRS and YFSETQ. Trimming cost V 4 bases and J 4 bases; bases outside gene matches: 10. The CDR3 spells CASSARGGESTGELFF. The CDR3 region has the DNA TGCGCCAGCAGCGCCCGAGGGGGCGAATCCACCGGGGAGCTGTTTTTT. The full variable domain, completed using reference TRBV5-1 and TRBJ2-2, is KAGVTQTPRYLIKTRGQQVTLSCSPISGHRSVSWYQQTPGQGLQFLFEYFSETQRNKGNFPGRFSGRQFSNSRSEMNVSTLELGDSALYLCASSARGGESTGELFFGEGSRLTVL.

The chain links TRBV5-4 to TRBJ2-1; D uncertain. CDR1 SGHNT and CDR2 YYREEE come from the germline V gene (reference sequence). The CDR3 runs to 16 residues. Between the trimmed V and J ends, which lost 0 bases and 1 base, there was a span of 11 bases. CDR3 DNA sequence: TGTGCCAGCAGCTTGGGTGGCCTGGGGTCCTACAATGAGCAGTTCTTC. This gives the protein CASSLGGLGSYNEQFF.

A single count supports this clone. The V call is TRBV6-5, the J call TRBJ2-5; 7 bases agree with TRBD1. The CDR3 extends over 15 amino acids. V lost 5 bases and J lost 5; bases outside the gene matches: 11. CDR1 MNHEY and CDR2 SVGAGI come from the germline V gene. The CDR3 loop reads CASSPFRGPGETQYF. The CDR3 region has the DNA TGTGCCAGCAGTCCCTTTAGGGGGCCCGGGGAGACCCAGTACTTC.